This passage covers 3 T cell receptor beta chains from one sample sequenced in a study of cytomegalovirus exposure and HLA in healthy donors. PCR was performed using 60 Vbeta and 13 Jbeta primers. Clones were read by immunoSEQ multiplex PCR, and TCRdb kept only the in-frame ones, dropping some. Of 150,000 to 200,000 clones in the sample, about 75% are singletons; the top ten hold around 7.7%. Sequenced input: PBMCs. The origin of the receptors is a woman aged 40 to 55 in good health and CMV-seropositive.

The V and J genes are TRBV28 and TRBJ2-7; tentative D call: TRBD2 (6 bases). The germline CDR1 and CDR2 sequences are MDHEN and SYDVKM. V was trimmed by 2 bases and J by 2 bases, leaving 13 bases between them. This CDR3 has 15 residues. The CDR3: CASSLPGGPTYEQYF. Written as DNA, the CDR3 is TGTGCCAGCAGTTTACCCGGGGGACCCACCTACGAGCAGTACTTC. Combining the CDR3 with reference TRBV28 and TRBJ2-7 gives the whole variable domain DVKVTQSSRYLVKRTGEKVFLECVQDMDHENMFWYRQDPGLGLRLIYFSYDVKMKEKGDIPEGYSVSREKKERFSLILESASTNQTSMYLCASSLPGGPTYEQYFGPGTRLTVT.

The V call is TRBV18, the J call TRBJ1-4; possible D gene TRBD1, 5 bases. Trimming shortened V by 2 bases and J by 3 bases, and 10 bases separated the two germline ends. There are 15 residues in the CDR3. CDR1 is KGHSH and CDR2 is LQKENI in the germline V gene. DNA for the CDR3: TGTGCCAGCTCACCAAATGGGGCAGCTAATGAAAAACTGTTTTTT. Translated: CASSPNGAANEKLFF.

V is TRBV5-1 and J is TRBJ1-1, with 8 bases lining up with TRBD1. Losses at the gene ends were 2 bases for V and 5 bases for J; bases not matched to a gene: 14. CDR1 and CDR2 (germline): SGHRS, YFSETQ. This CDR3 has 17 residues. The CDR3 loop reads CASSFGQGRRYRTEAFF. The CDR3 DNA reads TGCGCCAGCAGCTTTGGACAGGGAAGGCGGTATCGGACTGAAGCTTTCTTT.